The sequence of this T cell receptor beta chain was determined in a study of T cells in Graves' hyperthyroidism and ophthalmopathy. Study outcomes and limitations: Ophthalmopathy and stable hyperthyroidism were told apart by a 13 V-J model.

This clonotype turned up a few times. Its antigen is unidentified. Amplification of TCR beta CDR3 regions used RNA as the template. First-round RT-PCR with HTBI primers amplified the TCR CDR3 region. TCRdb re-analysed the multiplex PCR reads in MiXCR, keeping a single row per CDR3 protein. The sample lists around 340,000 distinct CDR3 sequences, roughly 17% occurring once. The V and J ends lost 4 bases and 4 bases, in that order; junction bases with no gene match: 8. CDR1 and CDR2 (germline): SQVTM, ANQGSEA. The CDR3 consists of 14 residues. Across 18 months, stable Graves' hyperthyroidism was marked by no progression to ophthalmopathy. Hyperthyroidism in the patients, aged 18 to 65, was newly diagnosed and under 2 months in duration. Diagnosing involved the use of clinical symptoms, serum thyroxine and TRAb, thyroid ultrasound and orbital computed tomography.

Material for sequencing was blood. V usage is TRBV29-1 and J usage is TRBJ1-2, with TRBD1 matching over 8 bases. The TCR comes from a man aged 25-45 years with Graves' hyperthyroidism. CDR3 nucleotide sequence: TGCAGCGTTGGGACAGGGAGGGTGGGCTATGGCTACACCTTC. It yields the protein CSVGTGRVGYGYTF.